Below are 21 T cell receptor beta chains sequenced from a single sample in a study of blood T cells in healthy people across ages. Combining a sample-barcoded 5' primer with a J-beta primer mix, a second PCR ran for 7 to 11 cycles. TCRdb used MiXCR to reprocess the 5' RACE reads, holding one entry per CDR3 protein. The table shows around 1.5 million distinct CDR3 sequences, with roughly 32% occurring only once. Input material: blood. Receptors were obtained from a woman between 25 and 40 years old in good health.

This clonotype was seen a handful of times. The chain combines TRBV7-2 with TRBJ2-2; no clear D gene. Between the trimmed V and J ends, which lost 1 base and 3 bases, there was a span of 6 bases. The CDR3 sequence is 14 residues long. The germline CDR1 and CDR2 sequences are SGHTA and FQGNSA. The CDR3 here is CASSLGRHTGELFF. CDR3 nucleotides: TGTGCCAGCAGCTTAGGGCGGCACACCGGGGAGCTGTTTTTT.

This clonotype was observed a handful of times. The rearrangement joins TRBV28 to TRBJ2-1; TRBD2 agrees at 11 bases. J lost 7 bases, V lost 1 base, and 9 bases had no gene match. Germline CDR1 reads MDHEN; CDR2 reads SYDVKM. This CDR3 comprises 17 residues. The CDR3 DNA sequence: TGTGCCAGCAGTTTATCAGGACTAGCGGGCGGTAAGAATGAGCAGTTCTTC. Translated: CASSLSGLAGGKNEQFF.

This chain uses TRBV20-1 with TRBJ2-3, with 10 bases matching TRBD2. Germline values: CDR1 DFQATT, CDR2 SNEGSKA (reference sequence). V gave up 5 bases and J gave up 14 bases; unmatched junction bases: 7. The CDR3 is 11 amino acids. The CDR3 DNA is TGCAGTGCTGTTAAAGCGGGGGGGCGGTATTTT. Amino acids: CSAVKAGGRYF.

This sequence joins TRBV7-2 and TRBJ2-7; 9 nucleotides align to TRBD2. The V segment lost 5 bases and the J segment 0 bases; nucleotides outside the gene matches: 5. The CDR3 runs 15 residues. The germline CDR1 and CDR2 sequences are SGHTA and FQGNSA. CDR3 DNA sequence: TGTGCCAGCAGCAGTAGCGGGAGTCTCTCCTACGAGCAGTACTTC. It yields the protein CASSSSGSLSYEQYF.

This clonotype occurred a few times. The chain is built from TRBV29-1 and TRBJ1-1; 12 bases are a match to TRBD1. CDR3 length: 12 residues. Germline lookup yields CDR1 SQVTM and CDR2 ANQGSEA. With V trimmed by 7 bases and J by 11 bases, 8 bases remained unmatched. CDR3 residues: CSAGTGGAVAFF. CDR3 nucleotides: TGCAGCGCTGGGACAGGGGGCGCGGTCGCTTTCTTT.

This clonotype was seen more than once but under ten times. This chain links TRBV6-6 with TRBJ1-2; D possibly corresponds to TRBD1 (5 bases). The CDR3 runs 14 residues. CDR1 MNHNY and CDR2 SVGAGI come from the germline V gene (reference sequence). Trimming took 5 bases from V and 5 from J, leaving 15 bases between them. For the CDR3, the DNA is TGTGCCAGCAGTGGGGAGAGGGGCCCGTATGGCTACACCTTC. Translation: CASSGERGPYGYTF.

About this clonotype: A read error may explain this, as a much larger clone is one base away. The rearrangement joins TRBV4-1 to TRBJ1-2; D gene unclear. The V end was cut by 4 bases, the J end by 4 bases, with 13 bases between. The V gene's germline CDR1 is MGHRA and CDR2 YSYEKL. This CDR3 region has 14 residues. This CDR3 is CASSRDMVTYGYTF. CDR3 DNA: TGCGCCAGCAGCCGAGATATGGTTACCTATGGCTACACCTTC.

This clonotype has just a few counts. The chain employs TRBV3-1 and TRBJ2-5; D unresolved. Germline values: CDR1 LGHDT, CDR2 YNNKEL (reference sequence). Trimming left V 0 bases short and J 0 bases short, with 14 bases between. This CDR3 is 17 amino acids long. The chain's CDR3 is CASSQDQKGLYQETQYF. DNA of the CDR3: TGTGCCAGCAGCCAAGACCAAAAAGGGCTGTACCAAGAGACCCAGTACTTC.

The rearrangement uses TRBV7-6 and TRBJ2-1, with D perhaps being TRBD1 or TRBD2 (6 bases each). In germline, CDR1 is SGHVS, CDR2 FNYEAQ. Trimming pared 4 bases from V and 13 bases from J, leaving 14 bases between. CDR3 length equals 12 residues. The CDR3 sequence: CASSWAGGPQFF. Here the CDR3 DNA reads TGTGCCAGCAGCTGGGCTGGGGGGCCTCAGTTCTTC. Combining the CDR3 with reference TRBV7-6 and TRBJ2-1 gives the whole variable domain GAGVSQSPRYKVTKRGQDVALRCDPISGHVSLYWYRQALGQGPEFLTYFNYEAQQDKSGLPNDRFSAERPEGSISTLTIQRTEQRDSAMYRCASSWAGGPQFFGPGTRLTVL.

This chain links TRBV6-1 with TRBJ2-7; D may correspond to TRBD1 or TRBD2 (5 bases each). Trimming took 3 bases from V and 0 from J, leaving 9 bases between them. From germline, CDR1 is MNHNS and CDR2 SASEGT. The CDR3 loop spans 14 amino acids. The CDR3 bases are TGTGCCAGCAGTGAGTGGGGGAGCTCCTACGAGCAGTACTTC. Translated: CASSEWGSSYEQYF.

This clonotype was found a few times. This chain connects TRBV10-1 to TRBJ2-5, with 8 bases that match TRBD1. Germline V gene data show CDR1 as WNHNN and CDR2 as SYGVQD (reference sequence). This CDR3 has 13 amino acids. Unmatched junction bases numbered 3, after V lost 4 bases and J lost 5 bases. CDR3 bases: TGCGCCAGCAGTGTGGACAGGGATGAGACCCAGTACTTC. Encoded protein: CASSVDRDETQYF.

This chain uses TRBV10-3 with TRBJ2-7; D may be TRBD2 (6 bases). V dropped 0 bases and J dropped 5 bases, with 8 bases sitting between them. Looked up from germline, CDR1 is ENHRY and CDR2 is SYGVKD. This CDR3 is 13 amino acids long. In DNA form, the CDR3 reads TGTGCCATCAGTGAGTCGGGGGAGGACGAGCAGTACTTC. Its translation: CAISESGEDEQYF.

This clonotype was counted between two and nine times. J is TRBJ2-3 and V is TRBV9; TRBD2 is a possible D gene (6 bases). CDR3 length equals 16 residues. V lost 3 bases, J lost 0 bases, and 14 bases lay in between. Looked up from germline, CDR1 is SGDLS and CDR2 is YYNGEE. The CDR3 coding sequence is TGTGCCAGCAGCGAAAGTAGCGGAGTGAGCACAGATACGCAGTATTTT. Translated: CASSESSGVSTDTQYF. The full variable domain, in which reference TRBV9 and TRBJ2-3 provide the parts outside the CDR3, is DSGVTQTPKHLITATGQRVTLRCSPRSGDLSVYWYQQSLDQGLQFLIQYYNGEERAKGNILERFSAQQFPDLHSELNLSSLELGDSALYFCASSESSGVSTDTQYFGPGTRLTVL.

The V and J genes are TRBV5-1 and TRBJ2-7, with D perhaps TRBD2 (6 bases). The V gene's germline CDR1 is SGHRS and CDR2 YFSETQ. V lost 4 bases to trimming and J lost 5 bases, with 16 bases between them. The CDR3 covers 14 residues. As DNA, the CDR3 is TGCGCCAGCAGCCTCTGGGGGGAATCCCACGAGCAGTACTTC. It encodes CASSLWGESHEQYF.

This clonotype was recorded at least ten times. The rearrangement links TRBV29-1 to TRBJ2-1, with D possibly called TRBD1 or TRBD2 (5 bases each). Germline assignment: CDR1 SQVTM and CDR2 ANQGSEA. V lost 4 bases to trimming and J lost 7 bases, with 11 bases between them. The CDR3 consists of 12 residues. This chain's CDR3 is CSVVGAENEQFF. The DNA of the CDR3 is TGCAGCGTTGTCGGGGCGGAAAATGAGCAGTTCTTC.

This clonotype was picked up many times. This chain joins TRBV29-1 and TRBJ2-5; D is ambiguous. The CDR3 spans 14 residues. Trimming stripped 1 base from V and 1 base from J, with 10 bases between. Germline-derived CDR1 and CDR2 are SQVTM and ANQGSEA. This CDR3 is CSVEGVATQETQYF. The CDR3 DNA reads TGCAGCGTTGAAGGTGTGGCCACCCAAGAGACCCAGTACTTC.

The chain links TRBV29-1 to TRBJ1-1; 7 bases are shared with TRBD1. Germline V lookup: CDR1 SQVTM, CDR2 ANQGSEA. The V gene end was trimmed by 7 bases and the J gene end by 2 bases; junction bases not matched to a gene: 7. The length of the CDR3 is 13 residues. The DNA for the CDR3 is TGCAGCGGTACGACAGGGCGAAACACTGAAGCTTTCTTT. Protein product: CSGTTGRNTEAFF.

This clonotype was found a few times. This chain uses TRBV28 with TRBJ2-5; 10 bases are a match to TRBD2. The CDR3 runs to 17 residues. Germline loops: CDR1 MDHEN, CDR2 SYDVKM. The junction had 11 bases not matched to a gene; V was cut back by 6 bases and J by 1 base. The CDR3 loop is CASSIAGLAEPQETQYF. The CDR3 DNA is TGTGCCAGCAGCATTGCCGGACTAGCGGAGCCCCAAGAGACCCAGTACTTC.

This chain connects TRBV30 to TRBJ2-2; unclear D gene. V dropped 2 bases and J dropped 4 bases, with 2 bases sitting between them. This CDR3 has 11 amino acids. Germline V gene lookup returns CDR1 GTSNPN and CDR2 SVGIG (reference sequence). The CDR3 reads CAWSPTGELFF. The CDR3, as DNA: TGTGCCTGGAGTCCCACCGGGGAGCTGTTTTTT.

The V gene is TRBV7-2, the J gene TRBJ1-1; no firm D call. V lost 1 base to trimming and J lost 7 bases, with 16 bases between them. The CDR3 totals 15 residues. The germline V gene encodes CDR1 SGHTA and CDR2 FQGNSA. In nucleotides, the CDR3 is TGTGCCAGCAGCTTAGGGTTAGGGCCGGGGATTGAAGCTTTCTTT. Translation gives CASSLGLGPGIEAFF.

This clonotype was seen a few times. The chain employs TRBV11-2 and TRBJ2-5, with D perhaps assigned TRBD1 or TRBD2 (6 bases each). Germline V gene sequence: CDR1 SGHAT, CDR2 FQNNGV. CDR3 length: 15 amino acids. V lost 10 bases and J lost 7, with 25 bases in between. DNA for the CDR3: TGTGCCACCACGATTGGGACAACCCTGGGGGGGACCCAGTACTTC. Translated, it gives CATTIGTTLGGTQYF.